Each of the 12 T cell receptor beta chains below was sequenced from the same sample in a study of CD8+CD57+ T cells in acquired aplastic anemia. The use of genomic DNA as template underpinned the TCR beta VDJ and CDR3 profiling. TCRdb itself ran the reads through MiXCR, one entry per CDR3 protein. The data show about 180,000 distinct CDR3 sequences, 35% to 50% seen once. Material for sequencing was sorted CD4+, CD8+, or CD8+CD57+ T cells (not recorded which) from PBMCs. The receptors stem from a human donor in good health.

This chain joins TRBV19 and TRBJ1-3; D may be TRBD1 (5 bases). Between the trimmed V and J ends, which lost 5 bases and 7 bases, there was a span of 18 bases. The CDR3 runs to 15 residues. Germline CDR1 LNHDA, CDR2 SQIVND (reference sequence). This CDR3 reads CASSHGGRGRNTIYF. The DNA of the CDR3 is TGTGCCAGTAGTCATGGCGGGAGGGGTAGGAACACCATATATTTT.

This clonotype was picked up many times. The gene calls are TRBV6-1 and TRBJ2-1; 10 nucleotides align to TRBD2. CDR3 length: 15 amino acids. Trimming removed 7 bases from V and 6 bases from J; junction bases left unmatched: 9. Germline V gene data show CDR1 as MNHNS and CDR2 as SASEGT. The CDR3 DNA follows: TGTGCCAGCAAAGGGCTAGCGGGAGTCTCCAATGAGCAGTTCTTC. Translation: CASKGLAGVSNEQFF.

This clonotype appeared a few times. The chain links TRBV20-1 to TRBJ1-5; TRBD1 might be the D (6 bases). Trimming stripped 6 bases from V and 0 bases from J, with 12 bases between. The CDR3 is 14 residues long. Germline V CDR1 and CDR2: DFQATT, SNEGSKA (reference sequence). CDR3 nucleotide sequence: TGCAGTGCCATCACAGGGTTTAGCAATCAGCCCCAGCATTTT. Protein: CSAITGFSNQPQHF.

V is TRBV20-1 and J is TRBJ2-1, with a weak D call TRBD1 (6 bases). V shed 3 bases and J shed 9 bases, with 12 bases lying between them. Per the germline V gene, CDR1 is DFQATT and CDR2 is SNEGSKA (reference sequence). This CDR3 region has 12 residues. CDR3 nucleotides: TGCAGTGCTAGTCGGACAGAGGGTGAGCAGTTCTTC. It is translated as CSASRTEGEQFF.

V is TRBV4-1 and J is TRBJ2-3; no definite D call. The germline CDR1 and CDR2 sequences are MGHRA and YSYEKL. The CDR3 has 16 residues. V lost 3 bases and J lost 1, with 14 bases in between. The CDR3 DNA reads TGCGCCAGCAGCCATACCCGGGCGCAGGGCACAGATACGCAGTATTTT. Residues: CASSHTRAQGTDTQYF.

This clonotype was recorded a few times. The V gene is TRBV7-2, the J gene TRBJ2-5; 8 bases fit TRBD1. The germline V gene encodes CDR1 SGHTA and CDR2 FQGNSA. The length of the CDR3 is 14 residues. Trimming cost V 3 bases and J 5 bases; bases outside gene matches: 5. In DNA form, the CDR3 reads TGTGCCAGCAGCTTCGGACAGGGCGGTGAGACCCAGTACTTC. Translation gives CASSFGQGGETQYF.

This clonotype has ten or more counts. This chain connects TRBV20-1 to TRBJ1-1; D not certain. Germline V gene lookup returns CDR1 DFQATT and CDR2 SNEGSKA (reference sequence). The CDR3 is 11 amino acids. V was cut by 6 bases and J by 3 bases, with 8 bases left in between. The CDR3 spells CSAPRDTEAFF. The DNA for the CDR3 is TGCAGTGCCCCTCGGGACACTGAAGCTTTCTTT.

The genes are TRBV20-1 and TRBJ2-5; D ambiguous. This CDR3 spans 12 amino acids. Germline CDR1 is DFQATT and CDR2 is SNEGSKA (reference sequence). Trimming shortened V by 2 bases and J by 5 bases, and 9 bases separated the two germline ends. CDR3 region: CSARRLGETQYF. CDR3 DNA sequence: TGCAGTGCTAGACGGTTAGGGGAGACCCAGTACTTC.

The chain has TRBV7-2 and TRBJ1-5; D might be TRBD1 (5 bases). The ends were cut back, 5 bases at V and 6 bases at J, with 11 bases in the middle. This CDR3 has 13 amino acids. CDR1 is SGHTA, CDR2 FQGNSA, per germline. As DNA, the CDR3 is TGTGCCAGCAGCCCAACCGGGGCTCAGCCCCAGCATTTT. It specifies CASSPTGAQPQHF.

In this sample, this clonotype turned up many times. The rearrangement uses TRBV19 and TRBJ1-1; TRBD1 is a possible D gene (6 bases). The CDR3 length is 13 residues. The ends were cut back, 8 bases at V and 5 bases at J, with 15 bases in the middle. CDR1 is LNHDA, CDR2 SQIVND, per germline (reference sequence). The CDR3, as DNA: TGTGCCAGTCACAGGGAACGGGTTACTGAAGCTTTCTTT. This translates into CASHRERVTEAFF.

This clonotype appeared many times. V and J are TRBV10-3 and TRBJ1-3, with D unclear. The CDR3 runs to 13 residues. Germline V gives CDR1 ENHRY, CDR2 SYGVKD. V gave up 8 bases and J gave up 0 bases, with 8 bases separating them. CDR3 region: CAIRDSSGNTIYF. DNA of the CDR3: TGTGCCATCCGAGACTCCTCTGGAAACACCATATATTTT.

This clonotype was detected a few times. V gene TRBV11-1 combines with J gene TRBJ2-1; 10 bases fit TRBD1. V lost 2 bases and J lost 4; bases outside the gene matches: 8. This CDR3 is built from 17 residues. CDR1 SGHAT and CDR2 FQDESV come from the germline V gene (reference sequence). The CDR3 region has the DNA TGTGCCAGCAGCTTAATGGGTGCGGGACAGGGGTACAATGAGCAGTTCTTC. Translating gives CASSLMGAGQGYNEQFF.